A single sample gave rise to the 4 T cell receptor beta chains below, sequenced in a study of regulatory T cells in long-lasting Graves disease. With iRepertoire HTBI primers and Arm-PCR of CDR3 regions, TCR beta libraries were built. TCRdb itself ran the multiplex PCR reads through MiXCR, one entry per CDR3 protein. The data hold 450,000 or so distinct CDR3 sequences, with around 20% observed a single time. Noted time point: persistent/refractory GD, antithyroid drugs over 5 years with positive TRAb. From PBMCs, RNA was extracted and then used to make the TCR library. Sample: peripheral blood mononuclear cells (PBMCs), taken when the disease was refractory, from a patient treated with antithyroid drugs. The receptors come from a female donor with Graves disease.

The rearrangement uses TRBV7-6 and TRBJ1-1; D gene unclear. CDR1 is SGHVS, CDR2 FNYEAQ, per germline. This CDR3 region has 13 residues. Trimming removed 8 bases at V and 4 bases at J, with 14 bases between. The CDR3: CASRDRLSTEAFF. The CDR3 DNA reads as TGTGCCAGCCGAGACCGGCTATCCACTGAAGCTTTCTTT.

This sequence joins TRBV15 and TRBJ1-2; no firm D call. The CDR3 sequence is 14 residues long. Germline V gene lookup returns CDR1 LNHNV and CDR2 YYDKDF (reference sequence). V gave up 0 bases and J gave up 5 bases, with 10 bases separating them. The CDR3 spells CATSRDTQTYGYTF. The CDR3 nucleotides read TGTGCCACCAGCAGAGATACGCAGACTTATGGCTACACCTTC.

This clonotype was observed at least ten times. The chain links TRBV6-5 to TRBJ1-2, with D possibly TRBD1 on 6 matching bases. V was cut by 4 bases and J by 4 bases, with 10 bases left in between. From germline, CDR1 is MNHEY and CDR2 SVGAGI. CDR3 length equals 13 residues. CDR3 DNA sequence: TGTGCCAGCAGTTTCAGGGGACTCTATGGCTACACCTTC. Amino acid sequence: CASSFRGLYGYTF.

This chain connects TRBV30 to TRBJ2-2; D may be TRBD2 (6 bases). Per the germline V gene, CDR1 is GTSNPN and CDR2 is SVGIG (reference sequence). Trimming cost V 4 bases and J 6 bases, with 18 bases left between them. This CDR3 region has 15 residues. CDR3 DNA sequence: TGTGCCTGGAATTTGGGAGGTTCTATCGCCGGGGAGCTGTTTTTT. As protein: CAWNLGGSIAGELFF.